This TCR beta chain was recorded in a study of cytomegalovirus exposure and HLA in healthy donors. Study in general: Membership in the Caucasian-associated ancestry cluster was found for 81% of fewer than 450 genotyped donors.

Per the germline V gene, CDR1 is SNHLY and CDR2 is FYNNEI. Trimming cost V 6 bases and J 4 bases, with 10 bases left between them. The length of the CDR3 is 12 residues. Researchers ran the PCR with 60 Vbeta and 13 Jbeta primers. Clones were sequenced by immunoSEQ multiplex PCR, and TCRdb holds only the in-frame ones, with some missing. This table holds 140,000 to 150,000 clones, approximately 80% found once. The V and J genes are TRBV2 and TRBJ2-7, with a tentative D call TRBD1 (6 bases). Sequencing was performed on PBMCs. This sequence was found in a young woman in good health and CMV-seropositive. This CDR3 reads CASSWDTYEQYF. Written as DNA, the CDR3 is TGTGCCAGCAGCTGGGACACGTACGAGCAGTACTTC.